Presented here are 30 T cell receptor beta chains from one specimen sequenced in a study of CD8 T cells in ankylosing spondylitis. TCRdb recomputed calls from the 5' RACE reads with MiXCR, one row per CDR3 protein. The sample records 250,000 or so distinct CDR3 sequences, around 25% being singletons. Sequencing was carried out using blood, either unsorted or a sorted T cell fraction (not recorded which). The receptors were gathered from a male donor with ankylosing spondylitis or in good health (not recorded which).

This clonotype was detected a few times. The V and J genes are TRBV20-1 and TRBJ2-3, with D perhaps TRBD2 (5 bases). This CDR3 is 14 amino acids long. Trimming pared 0 bases from V and 4 bases from J, leaving 11 bases between. Germline V CDR1 and CDR2: DFQATT, SNEGSKA (reference sequence). The CDR3 DNA reads as TGCAGTGCTAGAGATGGGAGAGACGCAGATACGCAGTATTTT. It yields the protein CSARDGRDADTQYF.

The chain carries TRBV4-1 and TRBJ2-1, with unresolved D. Germline V gene data show CDR1 as MGHRA and CDR2 as YSYEKL. This CDR3 region has 15 residues. V shed 1 base and J shed 6 bases, with 13 bases lying between them. This CDR3 is CASSQGLWLGNEQFF. The CDR3 DNA reads TGCGCCAGCAGCCAAGGGCTGTGGTTGGGCAATGAGCAGTTCTTC.

This clonotype was observed many times. The chain recombines TRBV20-1 with TRBJ1-1, with D tentatively TRBD1 (6 bases). The CDR3 has 14 amino acids. Deletions cut 0 bases from V and 0 bases from J, with 8 bases between. Germline V CDR1 and CDR2: DFQATT, SNEGSKA (reference sequence). DNA of the CDR3: TGCAGTGCTAGAGAGGGACACGTGAACACTGAAGCTTTCTTT. Protein: CSAREGHVNTEAFF.

The rearrangement joins TRBV4-1 to TRBJ2-7, with 7 bases aligning to TRBD2. In germline, CDR1 is MGHRA, CDR2 YSYEKL. The CDR3 sequence is 16 residues long. V shed 1 base, J shed 5 bases, and the junction held 11 bases outside the gene matches. CDR3 in DNA: TGCGCCAGCAGCCAAGGGGGGGGTGGGCCGTCCCACGAGCAGTACTTC. Translation gives CASSQGGGGPSHEQYF.

The J gene is TRBJ2-7, the V gene TRBV15; D uncertain. The CDR3 is made up of 13 amino acids. Germline values: CDR1 LNHNV, CDR2 YYDKDF (reference sequence). V was clipped by 2 bases and J by 3 bases, with 8 bases between them. The CDR3 nucleotides read TGTGCCACCAGCAGACAGGCGAGCTACGAGCAGTACTTC. It is translated as CATSRQASYEQYF.

This clonotype has a count of ten or more. The chain uses TRBV6-5 and TRBJ1-2; 8 positions agree with TRBD1. Losses at the gene ends were 2 bases for V and 4 bases for J; bases not matched to a gene: 6. CDR1 is MNHEY, CDR2 SVGAGI, per germline. CDR3 length: 15 amino acids. CDR3: CASSYRKTGGYGYTF. The CDR3, as DNA: TGTGCCAGCAGTTACCGCAAAACAGGGGGCTATGGCTACACCTTC.

This chain links TRBV21-1 with TRBJ1-6. TRBV21-1 is noted as a pseudogene. The CDR3 is made up of 18 amino acids. The CDR3 protein is CASSKDEAGSSYNSPLHF. In DNA form, the CDR3 reads TGTGCCAGCAGCAAAGATGAGGCAGGGAGCTCCTATAATTCACCCCTCCACTTT.

In its sample, this clonotype was seen a few times. The chain has TRBV10-3 and TRBJ2-1; 13 nucleotides agree with TRBD2. The CDR3 loop spans 15 amino acids. Germline CDR1 reads ENHRY; CDR2 reads SYGVKD. V was pared by 4 bases and J by 3 bases, with 0 bases of the junction left unmatched. The CDR3 here is CAISGLAGGYNEQFF. In nucleotides, the CDR3 is TGTGCCATCAGTGGACTAGCGGGGGGCTACAATGAGCAGTTCTTC.

The chain employs TRBV6-5 and TRBJ2-7; D uncertain. The CDR3 covers 16 residues. The V gene lost 0 bases and the J gene lost 1 base, with 13 bases spanning the gap. Looked up from germline, CDR1 is MNHEY and CDR2 is SVGAGI. The CDR3 DNA reads TGTGCCAGCAGTTACTCGAACCCTCCACGTTCCTACGAGCAGTACTTC. Protein product: CASSYSNPPRSYEQYF.

This clonotype was recorded at least ten times. This chain uses TRBV20-1 with TRBJ1-1, with D perhaps TRBD1 (5 bases). Per the germline V gene, CDR1 is DFQATT and CDR2 is SNEGSKA (reference sequence). V gave up 3 bases and J gave up 3 bases, with 11 bases separating them. There are 13 residues in the CDR3. The CDR3 DNA reads TGCAGTGCTAGTCAGGGTGTTGACACTGAAGCTTTCTTT. It yields the protein CSASQGVDTEAFF.

J is TRBJ1-5 and V is TRBV12-3 or TRBV12-4, with a possible D match to TRBD1 (5 bases). The CDR3 has 12 amino acids. Trimming removed 8 bases at V and 6 bases at J, with 11 bases between. The CDR3 region is CASQAGVQPQHF. CDR3 nucleotides: TGTGCCAGCCAAGCGGGGGTTCAGCCCCAGCATTTT.

This clonotype was seen only a few times. The gene calls are TRBV29-1 and TRBJ1-2, with D tentatively TRBD1 (6 bases). Trimming took 3 bases from V and 3 from J, leaving 11 bases between them. This CDR3 has 13 amino acids. Germline CDR1 reads SQVTM; CDR2 reads ANQGSEA. Written as DNA, the CDR3 is TGCAGCGTTGAGCTCCCAGGGGACTATGGCTACACCTTC. This gives the protein CSVELPGDYGYTF.

This clonotype came up a few times. The rearrangement links TRBV12-3 or TRBV12-4 to TRBJ2-7; D is possibly TRBD1 (6 bases). Deletions cut 7 bases from V and 5 bases from J, with 18 bases between. The CDR3 spans 14 residues. The CDR3 DNA reads as TGTGCCAGCACCGCAACGCAGGGGTTCCACGAGCAGTACTTC. Its translation is CASTATQGFHEQYF.

This clonotype was observed at least ten times. The rearrangement uses TRBV20-1 and TRBJ1-1; D not resolved. The germline V and J ends were trimmed by 1 base and 4 bases, with 7 bases remaining between them. The CDR3 sequence is 12 residues long. Per the germline V gene, CDR1 is DFQATT and CDR2 is SNEGSKA (reference sequence). The CDR3 sequence is CSARVSGTEAFF. Written as DNA, the CDR3 is TGCAGTGCTAGAGTTAGTGGCACTGAAGCTTTCTTT.

This clonotype appeared many times. The chain has TRBV29-1 and TRBJ2-5; TRBD2 matches 7 bases. This CDR3 has 12 amino acids. V shed 4 bases, J shed 4 bases, and the junction held 3 bases outside the gene matches. The germline CDR1 and CDR2 sequences are SQVTM and ANQGSEA. The CDR3 reads CSVGEGAETQYF. The CDR3 DNA follows: TGCAGCGTTGGGGAGGGTGCAGAGACCCAGTACTTC.

This clonotype has a handful of counts. The chain has TRBV2 and TRBJ2-7, with D unresolved. The germline V gene encodes CDR1 SNHLY and CDR2 FYNNEI. The CDR3 extends over 12 amino acids. With 6 bases removed from V and 2 bases from J, the gap between germline ends came to 8 bases. The CDR3 DNA is TGTGCCAGCAGGAGCCCGGCCTACGAGCAGTACTTC. Amino acid sequence: CASRSPAYEQYF.

The chain carries TRBV18 and TRBJ2-5; 10 nucleotides agree with TRBD1. CDR1 and CDR2 from the germline V gene are KGHSH and LQKENI. CDR3 length equals 17 residues. V dropped 3 bases and J dropped 4; count of bases not matched to a gene: 11. In DNA, the CDR3 is TGTGCCAGCTCACCCCTAACGTTGACAGGGGGCACAGAGACCCAGTACTTC. It translates to CASSPLTLTGGTETQYF.

The chain recombines TRBV20-1 with TRBJ2-7; possibly TRBD1 for D (6 bases). V lost 6 bases to trimming and J lost 0 bases, with 12 bases between them. The CDR3 totals 13 residues. Germline loops: CDR1 DFQATT, CDR2 SNEGSKA (reference sequence). The CDR3 region has the DNA TGCAGTGCAGCAGACAGGATCTCCTACGAGCAGTACTTC. Encoded protein: CSAADRISYEQYF.

The chain carries TRBV20-1 and TRBJ2-7; TRBD2 agrees at 8 bases. CDR3 length: 15 amino acids. After removal of 6 bases from V and 0 bases from J, the junction contained 10 bases not matched to a gene. Germline V lookup: CDR1 DFQATT, CDR2 SNEGSKA (reference sequence). This CDR3 reads CSAGGLAPSSYEQYF. In DNA, the CDR3 is TGCAGTGCCGGTGGACTAGCCCCTAGCTCCTACGAGCAGTACTTC.

This clonotype was found many times. The chain uses TRBV25-1 and TRBJ2-7, with a possible D match to TRBD2 (5 bases). Per the germline V gene, CDR1 is MGHDK and CDR2 is SYGVNS. This CDR3 has 12 amino acids. Trimming took off 5 bases at V and 3 bases at J, with 8 bases between the two ends. In DNA, the CDR3 is TGTGCCAGCAGTAGTGAGGGCTACGAGCAGTACTTC. As protein: CASSSEGYEQYF.

This clonotype was recorded a few times. The chain couples TRBV12-3 or TRBV12-4 to TRBJ1-2, with D possibly TRBD1 on 5 matching bases. V shed 8 bases and J shed 3 bases, with 13 bases lying between them. This CDR3 is 13 amino acids long. The CDR3 reads CASSPRGDYGYTF. As DNA, the CDR3 is TGTGCCAGCTCACCGAGGGGAGACTATGGCTACACCTTC.

This clonotype was found many times. The gene calls are TRBV12-3 or TRBV12-4 and TRBJ2-7, with 7 nucleotides matching TRBD1. The CDR3 covers 14 residues. The trim removed 7 bases at V and 3 bases at J, leaving 9 bases unmatched. The CDR3 DNA sequence: TGTGCCAGCACCTTGACCGGGACAGACTACGAGCAGTACTTC. This translates into CASTLTGTDYEQYF.

This clonotype was counted between two and nine times. The J gene is TRBJ2-5, the V gene TRBV4-1; the D is unclear. The ends were cut back, 1 base at V and 5 bases at J, with 11 bases in the middle. Germline CDR1 and CDR2: MGHRA and YSYEKL. The CDR3 runs to 14 residues. The DNA for the CDR3 is TGCGCCAGCAGCCAAGTCCAGCCCGGGGAGACCCAGTACTTC. Its translation: CASSQVQPGETQYF.

This clonotype was seen a few times. The chain couples TRBV12-3 or TRBV12-4 to TRBJ2-3; no clear D. This CDR3 has 12 amino acids. V was cut by 4 bases and J by 6 bases, with 8 bases left in between. For the CDR3, the DNA is TGTGCCAGCAGTTATACCGGTGATACGCAGTATTTT. Its protein is CASSYTGDTQYF.

This CDR3 reads CASSLWEGDYEQYF. The DNA for the CDR3 is TGTGCCAGCAGTTTATGGGAGGGGGACTACGAGCAGTACTTC. This sequence joins TRBV28 and TRBJ2-7; D may match TRBD1 or TRBD2 (6 bases each). In germline, CDR1 is MDHEN, CDR2 SYDVKM. This CDR3 region has 14 residues. V was trimmed by 0 bases and J by 3 bases, leaving 9 bases between them.

This clonotype was found many times. The V gene is TRBV29-1, the J gene TRBJ1-1; 8 bases line up with TRBD1. This CDR3 is 15 amino acids long. J gave up 4 bases and V 7 bases, and 14 bases lay outside the gene matches. Per the germline V gene, CDR1 is SQVTM and CDR2 is ANQGSEA. The CDR3, as DNA: TGCAGCGGTGGACAGGGCCTGGTCAGGGGCACTGAAGCTTTCTTT. Residues: CSGGQGLVRGTEAFF.

The genes are TRBV6-1 and TRBJ2-3; 7 bases map to TRBD2. This CDR3 comprises 15 residues. V shed 2 bases and J 5 bases; nucleotides not matched to a gene: 7. The germline CDR1 and CDR2 sequences are MNHNS and SASEGT. This CDR3 is CASSESLGEGDTQYF. The CDR3 DNA follows: TGTGCCAGCAGTGAATCACTAGGGGAGGGAGATACGCAGTATTTT.

This sequence joins TRBV20-1 and TRBJ1-2; a weak D match, TRBD1 (5 bases). V lost 5 bases and J 2 bases, leaving 6 bases between the germline ends. The CDR3 loop spans 11 amino acids. Germline V gene data show CDR1 as DFQATT and CDR2 as SNEGSKA (reference sequence). CDR3 amino acids: CSAWGNYGYTF. In DNA, the CDR3 is TGCAGTGCTTGGGGGAACTATGGCTACACCTTC.

This clonotype appeared many times. The chain carries TRBV7-2 and TRBJ2-3; D is possibly TRBD1 (6 bases). This CDR3 comprises 13 residues. The V gene lost 3 bases and the J gene lost 6 bases, with 10 bases spanning the gap. In germline, CDR1 is SGHTA, CDR2 FQGNSA. The CDR3 nucleotides are TGTGCCAGCAGCTTTCAGGGGCAGGATACGCAGTATTTT. The encoded protein is CASSFQGQDTQYF.

This chain joins TRBV3-1 and TRBJ2-1; the D is unclear. The CDR3 covers 15 residues. Germline CDR1 and CDR2: LGHDT and YNNKEL (reference sequence). The V gene lost 4 bases and the J gene lost 4 bases, with 14 bases spanning the gap. The CDR3 loop reads CASSPVVGSYNEQFF. DNA of the CDR3: TGTGCCAGCAGCCCGGTGGTGGGGTCGTACAATGAGCAGTTCTTC.